These 20 T cell receptor beta chains were all obtained from the same sample, sequenced in a study of regulatory T cells in long-lasting Graves disease. CDR3 regions were amplified by Arm-PCR using iRepertoire HTBI primers to build TCR beta libraries. TCRdb re-analysed the multiplex PCR reads in MiXCR, keeping a single row per CDR3 protein. The sample lists 400,000 to 550,000 distinct CDR3 sequences, just under 15% seen once, with over 15% in the top ten. Time point given: newly diagnosed GD, antithyroid drugs for less than 3 months. Preparation of the TCR library used RNA extracted from PBMCs. The sample was also linked to a second study, of T cells in Graves' hyperthyroidism and ophthalmopathy.

This material consisted of peripheral blood mononuclear cells (PBMCs), taken at new diagnosis, from a patient treated with antithyroid drugs. These receptors were collected from a woman in her 30s with Graves disease.

V gene TRBV20-1 combines with J gene TRBJ2-3; TRBD1 agrees at 7 bases. CDR3 length equals 15 residues. Per the germline V gene, CDR1 is DFQATT and CDR2 is SNEGSKA (reference sequence). V lost 3 bases to trimming and J lost 2 bases; unmatched junction nucleotides: 8. CDR3 sequence (DNA): TGCAGTGCTAGCCGGGACAGTCTATCCACAGATACGCAGTATTTT. It translates to CSASRDSLSTDTQYF.

Turning to this clonotype: A much larger clone lies one base from this, so it may be a read error. This chain connects TRBV20-1 to TRBJ2-5, with D possibly TRBD2 on 5 matching bases. The assigned J gene may be wrong: the sequence end matches TRBJ2-7 better. In germline, CDR1 is DFQATT, CDR2 SNEGSKA (reference sequence). The CDR3 has 14 residues. In nucleotides, the CDR3 is TGCAGTGCTAGAGTGGGCGGGTGTAAGTACGAGCAGTACTTC. Translating it yields CSARVGGCKYEQYF.

This clonotype was counted a few times. This rearrangement joins TRBV27 to TRBJ2-1, with TRBD2 matching over 9 bases. Germline V gene lookup returns CDR1 MNHEY and CDR2 SMNVEV (reference sequence). This CDR3 has 17 amino acids. The J segment lost 4 bases and the V segment lost 6 bases, leaving 13 bases of the junction unmatched. The CDR3 DNA reads TGTGCCAGCAGCGGACTAGCGATGGGTGGTAGTTACAATGAGCAGTTCTTC. Translated, it gives CASSGLAMGGSYNEQFF.

This clonotype was detected ten times or more. The chain has TRBV20-1 and TRBJ2-5; tentative D call: TRBD1 (5 bases). Germline-derived CDR1 and CDR2 are DFQATT and SNEGSKA (reference sequence). The CDR3 contains 12 residues. Trimming took 3 bases from V and 5 from J, leaving 10 bases between them. DNA for the CDR3: TGCAGTGCTAGGGGGCACGTGGAGACCCAGTACTTC. It specifies CSARGHVETQYF.

This clonotype was seen at least ten times. This rearrangement joins TRBV20-1 to TRBJ2-7; 11 bases agree with TRBD2. The V segment lost 2 bases and the J segment 7 bases; nucleotides outside the gene matches: 13. The CDR3 is 16 amino acids. The germline CDR1 and CDR2 sequences are DFQATT and SNEGSKA (reference sequence). The CDR3 DNA reads as TGCAGTGCTAGATTACCCGGGCTAGCGGGAGGAGGGGAGCAGTACTTC. Its translation is CSARLPGLAGGGEQYF.

The chain has TRBV29-1 and TRBJ2-5, with 11 positions matching TRBD2. Germline assignment: CDR1 SQVTM and CDR2 ANQGSEA. This CDR3 comprises 13 residues. V shed 8 bases and J 4 bases; nucleotides not matched to a gene: 6. CDR3 amino acids: CSFSGRAGETQYF. The CDR3 bases are TGCAGCTTTAGCGGGAGGGCCGGAGAGACCCAGTACTTC.

This clonotype has a count of ten or more. The V gene is TRBV27, the J gene TRBJ2-2; D perhaps matches TRBD2 (6 bases). V shed 5 bases and J shed 5 bases, with 18 bases lying between them. The CDR3 is made up of 16 amino acids. The germline V gene has CDR1 MNHEY and CDR2 SMNVEV (reference sequence). CDR3 nucleotides: TGTGCCAGCAGTCAGGACTACTTAGTGCCAACCGGGGAGCTGTTTTTT. Its translation: CASSQDYLVPTGELFF.

This clonotype was detected many times. The chain joins TRBV27 to TRBJ2-1, with TRBD1 matching over 7 bases. CDR3 size: 16 residues. In germline, CDR1 is MNHEY, CDR2 SMNVEV (reference sequence). Trimming cost V 5 bases and J 5 bases; bases outside gene matches: 12. The CDR3 region has the DNA TGTGCCAGCAGTATAATACCGGGACAGAGGGACAATGAGCAGTTCTTC. Its protein product is CASSIIPGQRDNEQFF.

This clonotype was recorded once. Possible read error: a much larger clone is one base away. This chain uses TRBV10-3 with TRBJ1-4; 8 nucleotides agree with TRBD1. The CDR3 length is 16 residues. Germline V gives CDR1 ENHRY, CDR2 SYGVKD. CDR3 sequence reads: CAIGEAKTGEGEKLFF. The CDR3 DNA follows: TGTGCCATCGGTGAGGCGAAGACAGGGGAAGGTGAAAAACTGTTTTTT.

This clonotype was picked up many times. The V gene is TRBV7-3, the J gene TRBJ2-1; 10 bases match TRBD2. Trimming at V came to 4 bases and at J to 2 bases, leaving 17 bases not matched to a gene. Germline CDR1 is SGHTA and CDR2 is FQGTGA. There are 20 residues in the CDR3. CDR3 DNA sequence: TGTGCCAGCAGCTCGACGGGGGGTAGCGGGAGGCCCACCCCCTACAATGAGCAGTTCTTC. Translation gives CASSSTGGSGRPTPYNEQFF.

The J gene is TRBJ1-2, the V gene TRBV4-1, with a weak D call TRBD1 (5 bases). The V gene lost 0 bases and the J gene lost 4 bases, with 18 bases spanning the gap. Germline CDR1 is MGHRA and CDR2 is YSYEKL. The CDR3 covers 17 residues. CDR3 amino acids: CASSQDKRGTIIYGYTF. The CDR3 DNA sequence: TGCGCCAGCAGCCAAGATAAGCGGGGGACCATTATCTATGGCTACACCTTC.

This clonotype was detected many times. V gene TRBV12-3 or TRBV12-4 combines with J gene TRBJ2-7; D might be TRBD2 (5 bases). The length of the CDR3 is 12 residues. The germline V and J ends were trimmed by 5 bases and 4 bases, with 9 bases remaining between them. The CDR3 coding sequence is TGTGCCAGCAGTCCCGGGATTTACGAGCAGTACTTC. This encodes CASSPGIYEQYF.

The table lists this clonotype with many counts. The rearrangement uses TRBV27 and TRBJ2-5; D uncertain. V lost 6 bases, J lost 1 base, and 9 bases lay in between. The CDR3 runs to 13 residues. Germline loops: CDR1 MNHEY, CDR2 SMNVEV (reference sequence). Here the CDR3 reads CASRTDVQETQYF. CDR3 in DNA: TGTGCCAGCAGAACAGATGTCCAAGAGACCCAGTACTTC.

In the case of this clonotype: A read error is possible here, since a much larger clone lies one base away. The V call is TRBV11-2, the J call TRBJ2-1; 9 nucleotides line up with TRBD2. Unmatched junction bases numbered 15, after V lost 5 bases and J lost 7 bases. Germline V gene data show CDR1 as SGHAT and CDR2 as FQNNGV. The CDR3 has 17 amino acids. CDR3 in DNA: TGTGCCAGCAGCCCTAGGGGGGCTAGCGGGATGAGGAATGAGCAGTTCTTC. It specifies CASSPRGASGMRNEQFF.

In its sample, this clonotype was seen a few times. This chain uses TRBV28 with TRBJ1-5; maybe TRBD1 (5 bases). The CDR3 length is 16 residues. CDR1 is MDHEN, CDR2 SYDVKM, per germline. V lost 3 bases to trimming and J lost 0 bases, with 12 bases between them. CDR3: CASSFPGPYSNQPQHF. The CDR3 bases are TGTGCCAGCAGTTTCCCGGGACCCTATAGCAATCAGCCCCAGCATTTT.

The rearrangement uses TRBV5-5 and TRBJ2-1, with D possibly being TRBD2 (5 bases). The CDR3 runs 14 residues. V lost 0 bases, J lost 8 bases, and 12 bases lay in between. Germline CDR1 reads SGHKS; CDR2 reads YYEKEE (reference sequence). The CDR3, as DNA: TGTGCCAGCAGCTTGGCCGCGAGCGGCGATGAGCAGTTCTTC. This gives the protein CASSLAASGDEQFF.

This clonotype occurred a few times. The chain is built from TRBV7-6 and TRBJ2-2; no definite D call. The CDR3 contains 14 residues. CDR1 and CDR2 (germline): SGHVS, FNYEAQ. V lost 2 bases, J lost 5 bases, and 9 bases lay in between. In DNA form, the CDR3 reads TGTGCCAGCAGCTTATTTAGGCAGACCGGGGAGCTGTTTTTT. It is translated as CASSLFRQTGELFF.

This clonotype was found many times. The chain has TRBV4-1 and TRBJ2-2; D gene ambiguous. Germline V CDR1 and CDR2: MGHRA, YSYEKL. The CDR3 covers 17 residues. V was clipped by 3 bases and J by 1 base, with 15 bases between them. DNA of the CDR3: TGCGCCAGCAGCCAGGCCCGCCTAGGCGTGAACACCGGGGAGCTGTTTTTT. This gives the protein CASSQARLGVNTGELFF.

This clonotype has ten or more counts. The DNA of the CDR3 is TGTGCCAGCTCACCACCGTCAGGGGGGAACACTGAAGCTTTCTTT. Amino acids: CASSPPSGGNTEAFF. The chain carries TRBV18 and TRBJ1-1; 7 bases agree with TRBD1. Germline CDR1 and CDR2: KGHSH and LQKENI. The CDR3 contains 15 residues. V lost 0 bases to trimming and J lost 1 base; unmatched junction nucleotides: 2.

V is TRBV29-1 and J is TRBJ2-1; D gene ambiguous. V lost 2 bases and J 8 bases, leaving 16 bases between the germline ends. CDR1 and CDR2 from the germline V gene are SQVTM and ANQGSEA. The CDR3 is 14 amino acids. The CDR3 region is CSVEPVVGSDEQFF. The CDR3 bases are TGCAGCGTTGAACCGGTTGTAGGTTCGGATGAGCAGTTCTTC.